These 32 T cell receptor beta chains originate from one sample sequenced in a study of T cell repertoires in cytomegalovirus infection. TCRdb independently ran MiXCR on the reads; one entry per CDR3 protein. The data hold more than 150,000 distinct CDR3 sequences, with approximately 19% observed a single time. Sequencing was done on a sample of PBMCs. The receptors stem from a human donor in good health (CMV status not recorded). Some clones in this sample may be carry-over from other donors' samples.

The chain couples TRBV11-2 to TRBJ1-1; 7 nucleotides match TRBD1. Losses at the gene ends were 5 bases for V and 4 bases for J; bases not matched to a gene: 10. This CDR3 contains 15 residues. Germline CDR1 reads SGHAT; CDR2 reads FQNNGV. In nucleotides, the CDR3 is TGTGCCAGCAGCCGAGAGCCAGGGGGGGTCACTGAAGCTTTCTTT. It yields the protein CASSREPGGVTEAFF.

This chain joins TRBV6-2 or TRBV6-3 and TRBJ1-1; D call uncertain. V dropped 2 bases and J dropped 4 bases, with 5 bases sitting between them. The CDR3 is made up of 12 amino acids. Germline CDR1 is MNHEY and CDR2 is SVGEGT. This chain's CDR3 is CASSYPTTEAFF. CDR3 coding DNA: TGTGCCAGCAGTTACCCGACCACTGAAGCTTTCTTT.

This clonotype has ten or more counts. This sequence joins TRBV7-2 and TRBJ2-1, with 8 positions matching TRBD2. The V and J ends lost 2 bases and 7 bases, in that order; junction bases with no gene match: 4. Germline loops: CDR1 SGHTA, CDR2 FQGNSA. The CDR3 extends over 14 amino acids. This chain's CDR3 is CASSLSGSENEQFF. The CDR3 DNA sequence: TGTGCCAGCAGCTTAAGCGGGAGTGAGAATGAGCAGTTCTTC.

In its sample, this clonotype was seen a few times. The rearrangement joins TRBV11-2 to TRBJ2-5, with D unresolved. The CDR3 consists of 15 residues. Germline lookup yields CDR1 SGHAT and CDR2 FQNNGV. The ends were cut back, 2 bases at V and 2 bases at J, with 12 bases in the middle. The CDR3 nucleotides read TGTGCCAGCAGCTTACGGCCCCAAACTCAAGAGACCCAGTACTTC. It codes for CASSLRPQTQETQYF.

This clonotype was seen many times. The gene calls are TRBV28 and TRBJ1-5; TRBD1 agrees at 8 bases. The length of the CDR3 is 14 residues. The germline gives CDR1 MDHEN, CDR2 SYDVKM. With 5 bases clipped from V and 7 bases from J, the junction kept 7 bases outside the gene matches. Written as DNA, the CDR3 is TGTGCCAGCAGTCTAGGACAGGGTCGGCAGCCCCAGCATTTT. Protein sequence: CASSLGQGRQPQHF.

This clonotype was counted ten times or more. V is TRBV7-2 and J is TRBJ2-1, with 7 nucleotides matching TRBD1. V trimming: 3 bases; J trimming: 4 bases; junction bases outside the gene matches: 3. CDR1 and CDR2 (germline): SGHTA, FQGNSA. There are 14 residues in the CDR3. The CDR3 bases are TGTGCCAGCAGCTTTGCAGGGGGATACAATGAGCAGTTCTTC. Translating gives CASSFAGGYNEQFF.

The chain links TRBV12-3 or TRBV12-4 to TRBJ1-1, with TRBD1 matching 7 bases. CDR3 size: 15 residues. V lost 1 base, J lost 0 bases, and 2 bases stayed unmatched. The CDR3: CASSLGGGLNTEAFF. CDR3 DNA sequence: TGTGCCAGCAGTTTAGGAGGGGGCTTGAACACTGAAGCTTTCTTT.

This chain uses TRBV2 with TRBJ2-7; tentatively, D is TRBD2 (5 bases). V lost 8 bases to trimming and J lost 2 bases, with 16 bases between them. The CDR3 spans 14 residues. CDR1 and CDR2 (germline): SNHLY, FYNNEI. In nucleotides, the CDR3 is TGTGCCAGCTCCGGCGGACTTCCTCCCTACGAGCAGTACTTC. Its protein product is CASSGGLPPYEQYF.

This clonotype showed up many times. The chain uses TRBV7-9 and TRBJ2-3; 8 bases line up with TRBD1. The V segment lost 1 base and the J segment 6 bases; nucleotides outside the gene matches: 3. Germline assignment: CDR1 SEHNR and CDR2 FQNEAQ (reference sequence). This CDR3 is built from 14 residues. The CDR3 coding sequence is TGTGCCAGCAGCTTAGGGACAGGGTTGGATACGCAGTATTTT. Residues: CASSLGTGLDTQYF.

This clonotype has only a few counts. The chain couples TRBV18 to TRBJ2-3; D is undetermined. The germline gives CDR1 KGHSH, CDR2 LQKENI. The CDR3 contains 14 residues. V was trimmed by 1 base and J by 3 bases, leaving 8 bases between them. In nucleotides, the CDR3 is TGTGCCAGCTCACCACTCGACGCGACAGATACGCAGTATTTT. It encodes CASSPLDATDTQYF. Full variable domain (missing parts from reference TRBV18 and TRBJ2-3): NAGVMQNPRHLVRRRGQEARLRCSPMKGHSHVYWYRQLPEEGLKFMVYLQKENIIDESGMPKERFSAEFPKEGPSILRIQQVVRGDSAAYFCASSPLDATDTQYFGPGTRLTVL.

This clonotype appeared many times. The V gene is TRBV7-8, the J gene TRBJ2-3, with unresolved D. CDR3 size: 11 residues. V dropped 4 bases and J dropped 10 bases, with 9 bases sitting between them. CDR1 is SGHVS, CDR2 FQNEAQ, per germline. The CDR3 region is CASSSKDAQYF. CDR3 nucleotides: TGTGCCAGCAGCTCAAAAGACGCGCAGTATTTT.

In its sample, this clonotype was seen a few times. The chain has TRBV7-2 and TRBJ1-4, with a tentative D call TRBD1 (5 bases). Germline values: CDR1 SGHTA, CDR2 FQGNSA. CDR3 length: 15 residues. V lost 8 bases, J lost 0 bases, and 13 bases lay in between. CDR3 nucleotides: TGTGCCAGCCGCTACACAGGTGCAACTAATGAAAAACTGTTTTTT. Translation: CASRYTGATNEKLFF.

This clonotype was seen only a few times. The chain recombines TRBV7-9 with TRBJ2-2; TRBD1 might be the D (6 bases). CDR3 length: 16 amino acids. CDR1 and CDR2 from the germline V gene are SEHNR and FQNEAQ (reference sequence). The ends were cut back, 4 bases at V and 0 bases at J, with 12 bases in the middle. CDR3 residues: CASSSTGNPNTGELFF. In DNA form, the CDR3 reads TGTGCCAGCAGCTCAACAGGGAACCCGAACACCGGGGAGCTGTTTTTT.

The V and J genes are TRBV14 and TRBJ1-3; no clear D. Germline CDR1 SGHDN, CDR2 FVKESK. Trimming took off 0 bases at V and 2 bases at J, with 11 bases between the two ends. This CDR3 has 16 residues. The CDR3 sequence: CASSQDIRGAGNTIYF. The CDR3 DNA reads TGTGCCAGCAGCCAAGATATACGGGGAGCTGGAAACACCATATATTTT.

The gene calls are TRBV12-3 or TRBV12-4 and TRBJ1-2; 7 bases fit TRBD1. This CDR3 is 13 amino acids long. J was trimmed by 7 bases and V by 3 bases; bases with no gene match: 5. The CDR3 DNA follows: TGTGCCAGCAGTTTGACAGGGTTTATTGGCTACACCTTC. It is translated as CASSLTGFIGYTF.

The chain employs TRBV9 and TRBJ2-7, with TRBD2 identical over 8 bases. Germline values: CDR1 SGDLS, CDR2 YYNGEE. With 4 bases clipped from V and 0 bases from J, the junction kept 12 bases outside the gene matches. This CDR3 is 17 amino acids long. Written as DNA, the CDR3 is TGTGCCAGCAGCCCCTCGGGGGGGGCAGGAAACTCCTACGAGCAGTACTTC. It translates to CASSPSGGAGNSYEQYF.

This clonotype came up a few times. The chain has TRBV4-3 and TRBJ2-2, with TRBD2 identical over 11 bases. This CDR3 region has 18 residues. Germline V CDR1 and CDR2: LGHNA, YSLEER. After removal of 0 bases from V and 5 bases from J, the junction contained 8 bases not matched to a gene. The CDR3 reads CASSQDHLASGGTGELFF. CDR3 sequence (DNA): TGCGCCAGCAGCCAAGATCACCTTGCTAGCGGGGGGACCGGGGAGCTGTTTTTT.

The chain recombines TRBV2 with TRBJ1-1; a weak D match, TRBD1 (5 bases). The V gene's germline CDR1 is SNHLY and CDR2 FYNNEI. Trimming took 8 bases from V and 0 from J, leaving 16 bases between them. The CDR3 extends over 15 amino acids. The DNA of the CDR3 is TGTGCCAGCCGGGGGAGAGAATCAATGAACACTGAAGCTTTCTTT. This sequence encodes CASRGRESMNTEAFF.

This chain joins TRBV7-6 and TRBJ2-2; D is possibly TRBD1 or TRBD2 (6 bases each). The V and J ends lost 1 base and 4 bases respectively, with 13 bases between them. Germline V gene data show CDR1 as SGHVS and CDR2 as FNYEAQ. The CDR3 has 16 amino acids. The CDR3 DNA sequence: TGTGCCAGCAGCTTAGGGGGGCTAGCGAGCACCGGGGAGCTGTTTTTT. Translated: CASSLGGLASTGELFF.

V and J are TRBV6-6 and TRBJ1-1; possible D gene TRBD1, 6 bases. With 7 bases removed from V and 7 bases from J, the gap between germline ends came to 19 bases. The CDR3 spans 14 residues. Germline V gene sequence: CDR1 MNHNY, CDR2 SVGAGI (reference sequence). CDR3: CASIPPGGNNEAFF. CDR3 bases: TGTGCCAGCATCCCCCCCGGGGGCAATAATGAAGCTTTCTTT.

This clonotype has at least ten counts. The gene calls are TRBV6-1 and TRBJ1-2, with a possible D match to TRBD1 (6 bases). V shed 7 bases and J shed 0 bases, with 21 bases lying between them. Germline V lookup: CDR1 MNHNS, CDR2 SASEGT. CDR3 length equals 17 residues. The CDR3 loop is CASTGGLGTQANYGYTF. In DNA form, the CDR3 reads TGTGCCAGCACCGGCGGCCTCGGGACACAAGCTAACTATGGCTACACCTTC.

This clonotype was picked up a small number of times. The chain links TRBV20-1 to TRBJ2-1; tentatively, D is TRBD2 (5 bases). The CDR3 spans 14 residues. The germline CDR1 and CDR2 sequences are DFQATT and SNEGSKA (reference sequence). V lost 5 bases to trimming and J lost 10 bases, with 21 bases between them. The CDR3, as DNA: TGCAGTGCTCCTTTACGTCGTACTAGATCCGAGCAGTTCTTC. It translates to CSAPLRRTRSEQFF.

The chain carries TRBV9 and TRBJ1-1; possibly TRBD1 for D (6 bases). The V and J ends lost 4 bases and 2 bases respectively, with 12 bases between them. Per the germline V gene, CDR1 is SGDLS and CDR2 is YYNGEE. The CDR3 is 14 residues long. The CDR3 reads CASSSGDTNTEAFF. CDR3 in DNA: TGTGCCAGCAGCAGCGGGGACACCAACACTGAAGCTTTCTTT.

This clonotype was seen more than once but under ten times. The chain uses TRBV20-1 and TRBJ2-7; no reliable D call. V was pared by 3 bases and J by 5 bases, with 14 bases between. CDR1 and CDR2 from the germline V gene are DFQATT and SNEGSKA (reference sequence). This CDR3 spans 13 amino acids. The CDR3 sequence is CSARAEDRNEQYF. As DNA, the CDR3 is TGCAGTGCTAGGGCCGAGGATCGGAACGAGCAGTACTTC.

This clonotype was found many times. The CDR3 region is CASSFSPATNEKLFF. Written as DNA, the CDR3 is TGTGCCAGCAGCTTCTCTCCCGCAACTAATGAAAAACTGTTTTTT. V usage is TRBV7-2 and J usage is TRBJ1-4; D unclear. Per germline, CDR1 SGHTA and CDR2 FQGNSA. The CDR3 is 15 residues long. V lost 3 bases and J 0 bases, leaving 8 bases between the germline ends.

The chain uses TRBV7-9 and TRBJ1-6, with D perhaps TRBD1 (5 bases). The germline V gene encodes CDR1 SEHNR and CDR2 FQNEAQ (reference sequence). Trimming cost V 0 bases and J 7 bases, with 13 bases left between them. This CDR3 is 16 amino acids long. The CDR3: CASSLAGGRRNSPLHF. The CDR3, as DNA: TGTGCCAGCAGCTTAGCGGGGGGTAGGAGAAATTCACCCCTCCACTTT.

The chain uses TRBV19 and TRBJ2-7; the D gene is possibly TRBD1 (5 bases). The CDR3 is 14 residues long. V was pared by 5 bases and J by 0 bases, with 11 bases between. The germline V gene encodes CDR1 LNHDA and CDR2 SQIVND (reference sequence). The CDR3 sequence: CASSDTGHSYEQYF. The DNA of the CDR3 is TGTGCCAGTAGTGATACAGGACACTCCTACGAGCAGTACTTC.

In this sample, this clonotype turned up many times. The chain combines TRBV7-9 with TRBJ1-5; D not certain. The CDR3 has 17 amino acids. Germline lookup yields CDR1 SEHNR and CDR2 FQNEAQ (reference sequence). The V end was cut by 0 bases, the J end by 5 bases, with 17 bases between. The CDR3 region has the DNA TGTGCCAGCAGCTTAGCGACGGGGATGGGCTGGGATCAGCCCCAGCATTTT. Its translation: CASSLATGMGWDQPQHF. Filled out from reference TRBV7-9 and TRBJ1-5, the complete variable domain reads DTGVSQNPRHKITKRGQNVTFRCDPISEHNRLYWYRQTLGQGPEFLTYFQNEAQLEKSRLLSDRFSAERPKGSFSTLEIQRTEQGDSAMYLCASSLATGMGWDQPQHFGDGTRLSIL.

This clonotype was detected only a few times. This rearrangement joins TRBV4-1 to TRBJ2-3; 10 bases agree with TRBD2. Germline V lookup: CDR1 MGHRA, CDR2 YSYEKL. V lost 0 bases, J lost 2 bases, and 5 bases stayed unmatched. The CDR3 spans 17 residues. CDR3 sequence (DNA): TGCGCCAGCAGCCAAGAGGAAGCGGGGGGGATCACAGATACGCAGTATTTT. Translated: CASSQEEAGGITDTQYF.

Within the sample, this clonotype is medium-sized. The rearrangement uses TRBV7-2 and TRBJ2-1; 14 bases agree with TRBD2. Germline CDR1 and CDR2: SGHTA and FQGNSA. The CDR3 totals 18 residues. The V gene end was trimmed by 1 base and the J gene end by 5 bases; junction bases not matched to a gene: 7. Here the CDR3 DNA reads TGTGCCAGCAGCTTAGAGGGGACTAGCGGGAGATACCACAATGAGCAGTTCTTC. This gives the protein CASSLEGTSGRYHNEQFF.

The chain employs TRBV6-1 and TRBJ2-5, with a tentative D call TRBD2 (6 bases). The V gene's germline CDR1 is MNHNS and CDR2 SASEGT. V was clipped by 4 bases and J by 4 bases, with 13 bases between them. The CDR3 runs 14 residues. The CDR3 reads CASSGGGVRETQYF. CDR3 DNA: TGTGCCAGCAGTGGTGGCGGGGTAAGAGAGACCCAGTACTTC.

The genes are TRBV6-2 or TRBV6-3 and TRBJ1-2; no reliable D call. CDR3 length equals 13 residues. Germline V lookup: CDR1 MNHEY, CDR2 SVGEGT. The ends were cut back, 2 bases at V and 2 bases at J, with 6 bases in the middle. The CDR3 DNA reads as TGTGCCAGCAGTTACGGGTGGAACTATGGCTACACCTTC. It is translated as CASSYGWNYGYTF.